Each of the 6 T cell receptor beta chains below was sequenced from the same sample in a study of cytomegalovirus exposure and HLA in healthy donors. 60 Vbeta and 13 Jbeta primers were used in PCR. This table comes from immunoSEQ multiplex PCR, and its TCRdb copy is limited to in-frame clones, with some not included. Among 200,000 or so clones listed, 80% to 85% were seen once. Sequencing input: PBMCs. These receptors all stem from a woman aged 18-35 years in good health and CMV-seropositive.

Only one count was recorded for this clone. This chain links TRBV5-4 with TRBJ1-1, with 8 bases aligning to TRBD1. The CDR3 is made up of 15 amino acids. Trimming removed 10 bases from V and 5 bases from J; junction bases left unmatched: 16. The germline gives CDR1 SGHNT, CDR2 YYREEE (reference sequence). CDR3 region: CAEIPGQGAGTEAFF. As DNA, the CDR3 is TGTGCCGAGATCCCCGGCCAGGGGGCCGGGACTGAAGCTTTCTTT.

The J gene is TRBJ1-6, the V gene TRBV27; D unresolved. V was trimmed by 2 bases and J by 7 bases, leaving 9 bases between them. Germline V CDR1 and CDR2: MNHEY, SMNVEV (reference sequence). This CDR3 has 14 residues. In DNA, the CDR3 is TGTGCCAGCAGTTTAATGGGAGGCAATTCACCCCTCCACTTT. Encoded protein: CASSLMGGNSPLHF.

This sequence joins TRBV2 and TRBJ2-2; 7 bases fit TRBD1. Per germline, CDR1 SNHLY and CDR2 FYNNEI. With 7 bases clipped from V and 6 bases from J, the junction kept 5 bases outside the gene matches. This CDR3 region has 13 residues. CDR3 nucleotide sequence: TGTGCCAGCAACCACAGGGGTGCCGGGGAGCTGTTTTTT. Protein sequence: CASNHRGAGELFF.

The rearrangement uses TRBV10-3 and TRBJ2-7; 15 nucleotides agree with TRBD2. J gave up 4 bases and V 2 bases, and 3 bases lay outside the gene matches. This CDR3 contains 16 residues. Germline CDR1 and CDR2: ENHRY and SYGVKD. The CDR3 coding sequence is TGTGCCATCAGTGAGGGACTAGCGGGGGGGCCGTACGAGCAGTACGTC. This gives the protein CAISEGLAGGPYEQYV.

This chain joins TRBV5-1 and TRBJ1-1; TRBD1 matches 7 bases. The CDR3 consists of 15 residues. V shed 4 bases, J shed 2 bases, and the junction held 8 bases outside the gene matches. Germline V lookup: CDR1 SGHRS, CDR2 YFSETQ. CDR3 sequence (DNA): TGCGCCAGCAGCGGAAGAAGGGACAGAAACACTGAAGCTTTCTTT. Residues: CASSGRRDRNTEAFF.

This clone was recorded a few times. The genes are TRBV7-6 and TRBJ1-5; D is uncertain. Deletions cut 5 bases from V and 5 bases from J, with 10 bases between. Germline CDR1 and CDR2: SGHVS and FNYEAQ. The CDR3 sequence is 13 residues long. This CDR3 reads CASSAYPDQPQHF. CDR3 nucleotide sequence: TGTGCCAGCAGCGCCTACCCTGATCAGCCCCAGCATTTT.